This entry lists 26 T cell receptor beta chains sequenced from one sample in a study of yellow fever vaccine responses in identical twins. TCRdb passed the RT-PCR reads through MiXCR, listing each CDR3 protein once. Of thousands of distinct CDR3 sequences listed, about 77% were seen once; the top ten hold roughly 2.7%. Sample: T cells from blood (PBMCs), unsorted or a sorted subset (not recorded which), taken before or after yellow fever vaccination (not recorded which). These receptors originate from a woman between 18 and 29 years old who received the yellow fever vaccine.

The chain is built from TRBV11-2 and TRBJ2-4, with D perhaps TRBD1 (6 bases). The ends were cut back, 3 bases at V and 7 bases at J, with 10 bases in the middle. Germline V gene data show CDR1 as SGHAT and CDR2 as FQNNGV. The CDR3 length is 13 residues. CDR3 bases: TGTGCCAGCAGCTTCTCCAGGGGCAACATTCAGTACTTC. Amino acid sequence: CASSFSRGNIQYF.

In this sample, this clonotype turned up a few times. The chain recombines TRBV19 with TRBJ1-1; tentative D call: TRBD1 (6 bases). Trimming shortened V by 7 bases and J by 4 bases, and 10 bases separated the two germline ends. The CDR3 runs to 12 residues. Looked up from germline, CDR1 is LNHDA and CDR2 is SQIVND (reference sequence). CDR3 bases: TGTGCCAGTAACACAGGGCGCACTGAAGCTTTCTTT. Encoded protein: CASNTGRTEAFF.

CDR3 sequence reads: CASSLAQGVSYTF. The CDR3 DNA follows: TGTGCCAGCAGCTTAGCGCAGGGTGTCAGCTACACCTTC. The chain joins TRBV7-9 to TRBJ1-2; D is possibly TRBD1 (5 bases). The CDR3 is 13 amino acids. V shed 0 bases and J shed 9 bases, with 11 bases lying between them. Germline CDR1 and CDR2: SEHNR and FQNEAQ (reference sequence).

The J gene is TRBJ2-7, the V gene TRBV20-1; TRBD2 aligns across 7 bases. J lost 5 bases, V lost 6 bases, and 7 bases had no gene match. Germline CDR1 and CDR2: DFQATT and SNEGSKA (reference sequence). The CDR3 length is 12 residues. CDR3 sequence: CSARTSINEQYF. The CDR3, as DNA: TGCAGTGCCAGGACTAGTATCAACGAGCAGTACTTC.

The rearrangement links TRBV2 to TRBJ1-1; possibly TRBD1 for D (5 bases). The CDR3 covers 14 residues. V was cut by 2 bases and J by 4 bases, with 11 bases left in between. The germline CDR1 and CDR2 sequences are SNHLY and FYNNEI. CDR3: CASSEWGSSTEAFF. Here the CDR3 DNA reads TGTGCCAGCAGTGAATGGGGCAGCAGCACTGAAGCTTTCTTT.

This clonotype occurred a few times. V is TRBV28 and J is TRBJ1-1; 8 nucleotides align to TRBD1. V was clipped by 5 bases and J by 6 bases; unmatched bases: 8. The CDR3 runs 14 residues. Germline lookup yields CDR1 MDHEN and CDR2 SYDVKM. The CDR3 nucleotides read TGTGCCAGCAGTCTCAGGGGGCTTTATCCTGAAGCTTTCTTT. Translating gives CASSLRGLYPEAFF. The whole variable domain, remainder taken from reference TRBV28 and TRBJ1-1, is DVKVTQSSRYLVKRTGEKVFLECVQDMDHENMFWYRQDPGLGLRLIYFSYDVKMKEKGDIPEGYSVSREKKERFSLILESASTNQTSMYLCASSLRGLYPEAFFGQGTRLTVV.

The gene calls are TRBV3-1 and TRBJ2-5; D might be TRBD1 (6 bases). Trimming removed 4 bases at V and 7 bases at J, with 13 bases between. CDR1 and CDR2 from the germline V gene are LGHDT and YNNKEL (reference sequence). The CDR3 is made up of 13 amino acids. The CDR3 spells CASSPETRGTQYF. CDR3 sequence (DNA): TGTGCCAGCAGCCCGGAAACCAGGGGGACCCAGTACTTC.

The V gene is TRBV20-1, the J gene TRBJ1-1; D is undetermined. Germline CDR1 DFQATT, CDR2 SNEGSKA (reference sequence). The V gene lost 5 bases and the J gene lost 5 bases, with 12 bases spanning the gap. The CDR3 length is 12 residues. The CDR3 sequence is CSARSGETEAFF. DNA of the CDR3: TGCAGTGCTCGAAGTGGGGAAACTGAAGCTTTCTTT.

The rearrangement joins TRBV12-3 or TRBV12-4 to TRBJ2-3, with D hard to call. Trimming removed 4 bases at V and 6 bases at J, with 11 bases between. The CDR3 has 13 residues. As DNA, the CDR3 is TGTGCCAGCAGTTCCCCCAGCTGGGATACGCAGTATTTT. Its protein is CASSSPSWDTQYF.

This chain joins TRBV6-1 and TRBJ2-3, with D possibly being TRBD2 (7 bases). Trimming removed 7 bases from V and 1 base from J, with 15 bases in between. Germline V CDR1 and CDR2: MNHNS, SASEGT. The CDR3 has 15 residues. Here the CDR3 reads CASIRIGGGTDTQYF. The CDR3 region has the DNA TGTGCCAGCATTAGAATAGGGGGGGGCACAGATACGCAGTATTTT.

The V and J genes are TRBV12-3 or TRBV12-4 and TRBJ2-5; 7 bases line up with TRBD2. The CDR3 is 15 amino acids. V shed 10 bases, J shed 5 bases, and the junction held 16 bases outside the gene matches. CDR3 in DNA: TGTGCCACCAGACCTAGGGGCGGGAGTGGCGAGACCCAGTACTTC. This sequence encodes CATRPRGGSGETQYF.

This clonotype occurred a few times. The chain combines TRBV11-3 with TRBJ1-6; D perhaps matches TRBD1 (5 bases). V gave up 1 base and J gave up 10 bases, with 11 bases separating them. This CDR3 is built from 14 residues. CDR1 is SGHNT, CDR2 YENEEA, per germline. The CDR3 DNA reads TGTGCCAGCAGCTTAGCTGGGGGTAGCTCACCCCTCCACTTT. It yields the protein CASSLAGGSSPLHF.

The chain recombines TRBV5-1 with TRBJ2-5; no reliable D call. Germline CDR1 and CDR2: SGHRS and YFSETQ. With 1 base removed from V and 0 bases from J, the gap between germline ends came to 7 bases. The CDR3 is 14 amino acids. The chain's CDR3 is CASSLTVYQETQYF. The CDR3 DNA follows: TGCGCCAGCAGCTTGACAGTTTACCAAGAGACCCAGTACTTC.

The chain is built from TRBV7-4 and TRBJ2-7; tentative D call: TRBD2 (5 bases). Germline V CDR1 and CDR2: SGHVT, SQSDAQ. Deletions cut 5 bases from V and 4 bases from J, with 6 bases between. The CDR3 has 11 residues. The CDR3 DNA reads TGTGCCAGCAGCGGGAGATACGAGCAGTACTTC. Translated, it gives CASSGRYEQYF.

V gene TRBV29-1 combines with J gene TRBJ1-1; no reliable D call. The ends were cut back, 6 bases at V and 5 bases at J, with 7 bases in the middle. The CDR3 contains 10 residues. Germline V gives CDR1 SQVTM, CDR2 ANQGSEA. CDR3 DNA: TGCAGCGTCTTGGGTACTGAAGCTTTCTTT. Amino acid sequence: CSVLGTEAFF.

This clonotype showed up just a few times. The V call is TRBV11-1, the J call TRBJ1-5, with a weak D call TRBD1 (5 bases). CDR3 length: 14 residues. V gave up 5 bases and J gave up 2 bases, with 10 bases separating them. The germline CDR1 and CDR2 sequences are SGHAT and FQDESV (reference sequence). The CDR3 nucleotides are TGTGCCAGCAGCCCTGGACACGGCAATCAGCCCCAGCATTTT. As protein: CASSPGHGNQPQHF.

The chain has TRBV3-1 and TRBJ1-1, with D perhaps TRBD1 (5 bases). CDR1 and CDR2 (germline): LGHDT, YNNKEL (reference sequence). This CDR3 has 14 amino acids. Trimming removed 6 bases at V and 0 bases at J, with 11 bases between. CDR3 coding DNA: TGTGCCAGCAGACTAGGACAAGTGAACACTGAAGCTTTCTTT. It codes for CASRLGQVNTEAFF. The full variable domain, completed using reference TRBV3-1 and TRBJ1-1, is DTAVSQTPKYLVTQMGNDKSIKCEQNLGHDTMYWYKQDSKKFLKIMFSYNNKELIINETVPNRFSPKSPDKAHLNLHINSLELGDSAVYFCASRLGQVNTEAFFGQGTRLTVV.

The V and J genes are TRBV20-1 and TRBJ2-1; TRBD1 agrees at 9 bases. The germline CDR1 and CDR2 sequences are DFQATT and SNEGSKA (reference sequence). Germline trimming cut 6 bases from V and 7 bases from J; bases unmatched to any gene: 10. The CDR3 consists of 14 residues. The CDR3 nucleotides are TGCAGTGCCCAGGCCGGGACAGGGAAAAATGAGCAGTTCTTC. Translated: CSAQAGTGKNEQFF.

The V and J genes are TRBV12-3 or TRBV12-4 and TRBJ2-3; TRBD1 might be the D (5 bases). V lost 7 bases and J lost 8, with 16 bases in between. CDR3 length: 13 amino acids. The CDR3 loop reads CASTQAGRATQYF. CDR3 DNA: TGTGCCAGCACTCAGGCAGGGCGAGCTACGCAGTATTTT.

The chain couples TRBV11-1 to TRBJ2-1; D may match TRBD1 or TRBD2 (7 bases each). V was cut by 1 base and J by 5 bases, with 12 bases left in between. The CDR3 length is 15 residues. Germline assignment: CDR1 SGHAT and CDR2 FQDESV (reference sequence). This CDR3 is CASSLDRGLNNEQFF. The CDR3, as DNA: TGTGCCAGCAGCTTAGACAGGGGACTAAACAATGAGCAGTTCTTC.

The chain links TRBV11-3 to TRBJ1-1; the D is unclear. The CDR3 spans 16 residues. Germline V gene lookup returns CDR1 SGHNT and CDR2 YENEEA. Trimming removed 1 base from V and 3 bases from J, with 15 bases in between. This CDR3 reads CASSLAVGDWDTEAFF. The CDR3 DNA reads TGTGCCAGCAGCTTAGCTGTTGGAGATTGGGACACTGAAGCTTTCTTT.

This rearrangement joins TRBV28 to TRBJ2-7; TRBD2 agrees at 9 bases. The germline gives CDR1 MDHEN, CDR2 SYDVKM. The junction had 10 bases not matched to a gene; V was cut back by 3 bases and J by 4 bases. The CDR3 sequence is 16 residues long. The CDR3 DNA reads as TGTGCCAGCAGTTTCACTACTAGCGGGCCTGAATACGAGCAGTACTTC. Its translation: CASSFTTSGPEYEQYF.

The chain joins TRBV18 to TRBJ2-1, with 7 positions matching TRBD1. Germline CDR1 and CDR2: KGHSH and LQKENI. CDR3 length equals 16 residues. The V segment lost 2 bases and the J segment 4 bases; nucleotides outside the gene matches: 8. In nucleotides, the CDR3 is TGTGCCAGCTCACCAAGGGGACAGATAACTTACAATGAGCAGTTCTTC. Translated: CASSPRGQITYNEQFF.

In its sample, this clonotype was seen a few times. V usage is TRBV7-6 and J usage is TRBJ2-1; 7 bases fit TRBD2. The CDR3 runs to 15 residues. Germline trimming cut 7 bases from V and 2 bases from J; bases unmatched to any gene: 8. Germline V gene sequence: CDR1 SGHVS, CDR2 FNYEAQ. DNA for the CDR3: TGTGCCAGCACTCACCCTAGCGGTACCTACAATGAGCAGTTCTTC. Its protein product is CASTHPSGTYNEQFF.

The genes are TRBV29-1 and TRBJ2-1; either TRBD1 or TRBD2 may supply D (5 bases each). This CDR3 contains 12 residues. V lost 7 bases and J lost 7, with 14 bases in between. The V gene's germline CDR1 is SQVTM and CDR2 ANQGSEA. The CDR3 is CSAGPPGNEQFF. CDR3 in DNA: TGCAGCGCGGGGCCGCCCGGGAATGAGCAGTTCTTC.

This CDR3 reads CASSVLDGTGELFF. The DNA for the CDR3 is TGTGCCAGCAGTGTTCTAGATGGGACCGGGGAGCTGTTTTTT. This chain joins TRBV6-1 and TRBJ2-2; D gene uncertain. V lost 4 bases, J lost 5 bases, and 11 bases lay in between. CDR3 length equals 14 residues. CDR1 is MNHNS, CDR2 SASEGT, per germline.